This record looks at one T cell receptor (beta chain) sequence and its context. The antigen this receptor binds is unknown. Base quality data are lacking; no much larger clone is found one base away. These data are taken from a study of blood T cell repertoires in COVID-19 (dated by TCRdb to the early 2020s). Context from the whole study: Collaborator samples came from the United States, Italy and Spain and covered acute and convalescent phases of COVID-19. The repertoires were released in a freely available public database meant as a resource for research on the immune response to SARS-CoV-2. The sample metadata nearly always contained a de-identified subject ID, COVID-19 status, age in years and sex. Where available, HLA class I and class II types were obtained from metadata supplied by the sample provider rather than from assay-based typing. The samples were drawn from the first 160 participants of the ongoing ImmuneRACE study and from over a thousand subjects provided by 6 global collaborators. The dataset comprised deeply sampled blood TCRbeta repertoires from subjects exposed to, actively infected with, or recovered from COVID-19. The material from the prospective study consisted of cDNA or gDNA derived from T cells, B-cell-depleted T cells, or PBMCs. Points the paper makes about the study in general: The amount of clinical and demographic metadata varied by source and participant and was provided uncurated.

Including cysteine and phenylalanine, the CDR3 has 16 amino acids. Only the CDR3 DNA is retained, 48 bases long and in frame from the first base. The V end loses 3 bases and the J end loses 3 bases, and a stretch of 15 bases separates them. The germline V gene supplies CDR1 SGDLS and CDR2 YYNGEE. TCRbeta CDR3 regions were amplified from genomic DNA using the immunoSEQ Assay, a bias-controlled multiplex PCR. Per the source publication's procedure: The number of nucleated cells in each sample was estimated by amplification of reference gene primers within the assay. To quantify the absolute abundance of each unique TCRbeta CDR3 rearrangement, sequence reads were collapsed and filtered. For each sample, productive Simpson clonality was calculated by taking the square root of Simpson's diversity index across productive rearrangements. TCRdb re-hosts the immuneACCESS table, in-frame sequences only. Its copies lack some clones; in the studies checked, an unresolved V gene accounts for under half of them, and the cause for the rest is not known. The V and J calls and the clone size are those of that table, but D and trimming were determined from the DNA. The sample has a few hundred thousand clones on record, more than 65% of them singletons. About 9% of the sample is held by the ten biggest clonotypes.

Whole blood was collected in K2EDTA tubes by collaborating institutions according to the institutions' own protocols. Collaborator samples were shipped for TCRbeta analysis as frozen whole blood, isolated PBMCs, or DNA extracted from either sample type. The sequence came from a man aged 45-65 years with active or convalescent COVID-19. Recombination connected TRBV9 to TRBJ2-2, with a weak D call of TRBD2 (7 bases match). The specimen was peripheral blood. The CDR3: CASSDTGGADTGELFF. The DNA sequence is as follows: TGTGCCAGCAGCGATACGGGGGGCGCGGACACCGGGGAGCTGTTTTTT.